This T cell receptor beta chain originates from a study of T cells in Graves' hyperthyroidism and ophthalmopathy. Study summary: Before treatment of any kind, peripheral blood was taken at initial diagnosis.

On this clonotype: The antigen remains undetermined. An end of the junction does not agree with germline; a read error may underlie this.

A roughly 9.1 ml volume of fresh peripheral blood provided the PBMCs. TCR beta CDR3 sequences were amplified from RNA transcripts. The study used the HTBI primer set for a first-round RT-PCR of the TCR CDR3. Each CDR3 protein gets one entry after TCRdb re-called the multiplex PCR reads with MiXCR. The sample shows some 500,000 distinct CDR3 sequences, 16% of them seen only once. Germline CDR1 reads LGHNA; CDR2 reads YSLEER. This CDR3 comprises 16 residues. Study conclusions and caveats: From stable hyperthyroidism, ophthalmopathy was separated by a 13 V-J model.

This chain joins TRBV4-3 and TRBJ1-2; D call uncertain. The sample taken for sequencing was blood. The sequence was collected from a woman under 40 with Graves' ophthalmopathy. The CDR3 protein is CASGQDRGVSYYGYTF. The DNA for the CDR3 is TGCGCCAGCGGCCAAGATCGCGGGGTCAGCTACTATGGCTACACCTTC.